This T cell receptor (beta chain) was retrieved from a study of tumor-infiltrating lymphocytes in localized non-small cell lung cancer. There are 14 residues in the CDR3. V shed 4 bases and J shed 6 bases, with 16 bases lying between them. Germline V CDR1 and CDR2: SGHRS, YFSETQ. Assay used: immunoSEQ multiplex PCR; TCRdb lists only in-frame clones, some missing. The sample has 16,000 or so clones; under 80% are singletons. This sequence joins TRBV5-1 and TRBJ1-2; no definite D call. The source of this sequence is a human donor with non-small cell lung cancer. The sequencing input was lung tumor tissue. CDR3 nucleotide sequence: TGCGCCAGCAGCATAGGAAGGCCAGATAATGGCTACACCTTC. Translation: CASSIGRPDNGYTF.